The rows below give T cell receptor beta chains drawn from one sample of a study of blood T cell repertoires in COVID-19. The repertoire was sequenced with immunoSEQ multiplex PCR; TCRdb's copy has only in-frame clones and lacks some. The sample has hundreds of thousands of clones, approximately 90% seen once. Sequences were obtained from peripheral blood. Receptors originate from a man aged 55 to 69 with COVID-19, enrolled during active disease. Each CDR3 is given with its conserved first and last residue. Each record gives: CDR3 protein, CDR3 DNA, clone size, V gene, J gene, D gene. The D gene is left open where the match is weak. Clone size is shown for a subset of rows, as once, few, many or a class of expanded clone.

CASSLGDRGSGSPLHF	TGCGCCAGCAGCTTAGGAGACAGGGGGTCCGGTTCACCCCTCCACTTT	once	TRBV5-1	TRBJ1-6	TRBD1
CAWSGPLAGGYNEQFF	TGTGCCTGGAGTGGGCCACTAGCGGGGGGTTACAATGAGCAGTTCTTC	.	TRBV30	TRBJ2-1	TRBD2
CASSGSGTSGGDEQYF	TGTGCCAGCAGCGGATCCGGGACTAGCGGGGGTGATGAGCAGTACTTC	.	TRBV5-8	TRBJ2-7	TRBD2
CASSVPPDRGLAGVSSYNEQFF	TGCGCCAGCAGTGTCCCTCCGGATCGGGGACTAGCGGGGGTTAGCTCCTACAATGAGCAGTTCTTC	.	TRBV10-1	TRBJ2-1	TRBD2
CASSSDRGLTPYNEQFF	TGTGCCAGCAGCTCCGACAGGGGGCTAACGCCATACAATGAGCAGTTCTTC	.	TRBV7-9	TRBJ2-1	TRBD1
CASSFGQSNYGYTF	TGTGCCAGCAGTTTCGGACAGTCTAACTATGGCTACACCTTC	.	TRBV28	TRBJ1-2	.
CASSYDIYSGNTIYF	TGTGCCAGCAGTTACGACATCTACTCTGGAAACACCATATATTTT	.	TRBV6-5	TRBJ1-3	.
CAWRAPNRELNSPLHF	TGTGCCTGGAGGGCCCCCAACAGGGAACTTAATTCACCCCTCCACTTT	.	TRBV30	TRBJ1-6	.
CASSTRDRGDYGYTF	TGTGCCAGTAGTACACGGGACAGGGGGGACTATGGCTACACCTTC	.	TRBV19	TRBJ1-2	TRBD1
CASSRGRSGYAENEQFF	TGTGCCAGCAGCCGGGGGAGGTCGGGTTATGCAGAGAATGAGCAGTTCTTC	.	TRBV7-3	TRBJ2-1	.
CASSAGGTIVQFF	TGTGCCAGCAGCGCGGGGGGCACGATTGTGCAGTTCTTC	.	TRBV5-4	TRBJ2-1	TRBD2
CASSHPGLAGDEQYF	TGTGCCAGCAGCCATCCCGGACTAGCGGGGGACGAGCAGTACTTC	.	TRBV4-2	TRBJ2-7	TRBD2
CASTPDRSTGELFF	TGTGCCAGCACCCCGGACAGGAGCACCGGGGAGCTGTTTTTT	.	TRBV27	TRBJ2-2	TRBD1
CSVRQGPKNTEAFF	TGCAGCGTGCGACAGGGACCGAAAAACACTGAAGCTTTCTTT	.	TRBV29-1	TRBJ1-1	TRBD1
CASSLAGTGLEAFF	TGTGCCAGCAGCTTAGCAGGGACAGGGTTAGAAGCTTTCTTT	.	TRBV7-2	TRBJ1-1	TRBD1
CASSPPGTPPYNEQFF	TGTGCCAGTAGTCCCCCCGGGACTCCGCCCTACAATGAGCAGTTCTTC	once	TRBV19	TRBJ2-1	.
CASSGGTSGRNEQFF	TGTGCCAGCAGCGGCGGGACTAGCGGGAGAAATGAGCAGTTCTTC	.	TRBV9	TRBJ2-1	TRBD2
CASSYTSGRAWTDTQYF	TGTGCCAGCAGCTATACTAGCGGGAGGGCCTGGACAGATACGCAGTATTTT	.	TRBV7-2	TRBJ2-3	TRBD2
CAISVDAGVRYGYTF	TGTGCCATCAGCGTAGATGCAGGGGTCCGCTATGGCTACACCTTC	.	TRBV10-3	TRBJ1-2	.
CASSGLSGNTIYF	TGTGCCAGCTCTGGCCTCTCTGGAAACACCATATATTTT	.	TRBV9	TRBJ1-3	.
CASSQGGTGIQPQHF	TGTGCCAGCAGCCAAGGCGGGACAGGGATCCAGCCCCAGCATTTT	.	TRBV3-1/TRBV3-2	TRBJ1-5	TRBD1
CATGKQGNTEAFF	TGTGCCACGGGAAAACAGGGTAACACTGAAGCTTTCTTT	.	TRBV11-2	TRBJ1-1	.
CASSYSTGGGRRSHEQYF	TGTGCCAGCAGTTACTCGACAGGGGGCGGTAGGAGGAGCCACGAGCAGTACTTC	.	TRBV6-2/TRBV6-3	TRBJ2-7	TRBD1
CASSIAGGQYEQYF	TGTGCCAGTAGTATTGCGGGGGGCCAGTACGAGCAGTACTTC	once	TRBV19	TRBJ2-7	TRBD2
CASSSTGNSPLHF	TGTGCCAGCAGCTCAACAGGGAATTCACCCCTCCACTTT	.	TRBV11-2	TRBJ1-6	.
CASSILGAGAGNQPQHF	TGTGCCAGTAGTATTCTAGGCGCGGGGGCGGGCAATCAGCCCCAGCATTTT	.	TRBV19	TRBJ1-5	.
CASTLAGEAYNEQFF	TGTGCCAGCACCCTAGCGGGAGAGGCCTACAATGAGCAGTTCTTC	.	TRBV9	TRBJ2-1	TRBD2
CASSRPGQEYGYTF	TGTGCCAGCAGCCGACCGGGACAGGAATATGGCTACACCTTC	.	TRBV7-9	TRBJ1-2	TRBD1